A single sample is the source of the 14 T cell receptor beta chains below, sequenced in a study of blood T cell repertoires in COVID-19. Method: immunoSEQ multiplex PCR; TCRdb's copy keeps in-frame clones and lacks some. The table has over 100,000 clones, roughly 80% seen once. Sequencing input: peripheral blood. These receptors were obtained from a human donor in a cohort sampled during active COVID-19.

The chain combines TRBV18 with TRBJ2-5; TRBD1 matches at 9 bases. The CDR3 totals 16 residues. The ends lost 3 bases at V and 3 bases at J; junction bases unmatched: 8. The germline gives CDR1 KGHSH, CDR2 LQKENI. The CDR3 coding sequence is TGTGCCAGCTCACCGCCGGGGACAGGGTGGGAAGAGACCCAGTACTTC. Protein: CASSPPGTGWEETQYF. The entire variable domain, with the rest obtained from reference TRBV18 and TRBJ2-5, is as follows: NAGVMQNPRHLVRRRGQEARLRCSPMKGHSHVYWYRQLPEEGLKFMVYLQKENIIDESGMPKERFSAEFPKEGPSILRIQQVVRGDSAAYFCASSPPGTGWEETQYFGPGTRLLVL.

The V and J genes are TRBV30 and TRBJ1-1, with D maybe TRBD1 (6 bases). V gave up 4 bases and J gave up 0 bases, with 12 bases separating them. This CDR3 is built from 14 residues. CDR1 is GTSNPN, CDR2 SVGIG, per germline (reference sequence). CDR3 residues: CAWTLDSMNTEAFF. The CDR3 coding sequence is TGTGCCTGGACCCTGGACAGCATGAACACTGAAGCTTTCTTT.

The J gene is TRBJ2-5, the V gene TRBV18; D gene uncertain. Germline V gene data show CDR1 as KGHSH and CDR2 as LQKENI. The CDR3 contains 13 residues. V lost 2 bases, J lost 5 bases, and 9 bases lay in between. CDR3 bases: TGTGCCAGCTCACCATTACTTCTTGAGACCCAGTACTTC. This sequence encodes CASSPLLLETQYF.

The chain couples TRBV9 to TRBJ2-7, with a weak D call TRBD1 (5 bases). The CDR3 extends over 14 amino acids. Deletions cut 0 bases from V and 3 bases from J, with 10 bases between. Germline V gives CDR1 SGDLS, CDR2 YYNGEE. The CDR3 region is CASSVEDTNYEQYF. DNA of the CDR3: TGTGCCAGCAGCGTAGAGGACACCAACTACGAGCAGTACTTC. The full variable domain, with the rest looked up from reference TRBV9 and TRBJ2-7, is DSGVTQTPKHLITATGQRVTLRCSPRSGDLSVYWYQQSLDQGLQFLIQYYNGEERAKGNILERFSAQQFPDLHSELNLSSLELGDSALYFCASSVEDTNYEQYFGPGTRLTVT.

The chain recombines TRBV6-4 with TRBJ1-5; 7 bases are shared with TRBD1. This CDR3 comprises 13 residues. J gave up 3 bases and V 6 bases, and 2 bases lay outside the gene matches. Germline CDR1 is MRHNA and CDR2 is SNTAGT. The CDR3 nucleotides are TGTGCCAGCAGCAGGGGGGTCAATCAGCCCCAGCATTTT. Encoded protein: CASSRGVNQPQHF.

On this clone itself: Compared with germline, one end of the junction differs, possibly owing to a read error. The chain couples TRBV6-5 to TRBJ2-4; 8 positions match TRBD2. This CDR3 has 13 residues. Germline V gene sequence: CDR1 MNHEY, CDR2 SVGAGI. CDR3 region: CASSYDRGGTRAF. The CDR3 DNA follows: TGTGCCAGCAGTTACGACCGCGGGGGGACCAGGGCCTTC.

The chain uses TRBV5-5 and TRBJ2-7, with TRBD1 matching over 7 bases. This CDR3 comprises 14 residues. V trimming: 2 bases; J trimming: 2 bases; junction bases outside the gene matches: 4. Germline V gene data show CDR1 as SGHKS and CDR2 as YYEKEE (reference sequence). The CDR3 DNA reads TGTGCCAGCAGCTTCCGGACAGGACCCTACGAGCAGTACTTC. It encodes CASSFRTGPYEQYF. The full variable domain, with the rest looked up from reference TRBV5-5 and TRBJ2-7, is DAGVTQSPTHLIKTRGQQVTLRCSPISGHKSVSWYQQVLGQGPQFIFQYYEKEERGRGNFPDRFSARQFPNYSSELNVNALLLGDSALYLCASSFRTGPYEQYFGPGTRLTVT.

V gene TRBV9 combines with J gene TRBJ1-2; D is perhaps TRBD1 (5 bases). Germline loops: CDR1 SGDLS, CDR2 YYNGEE. This CDR3 comprises 16 residues. Trimming shortened V by 0 bases and J by 4 bases, and 16 bases separated the two germline ends. In DNA, the CDR3 is TGTGCCAGCAGCGTAGCAGGCCTCGGGGGGAGCTATGGCTACACCTTC. It encodes CASSVAGLGGSYGYTF. The whole variable domain, filled in from reference TRBV9 and TRBJ1-2, reads DSGVTQTPKHLITATGQRVTLRCSPRSGDLSVYWYQQSLDQGLQFLIQYYNGEERAKGNILERFSAQQFPDLHSELNLSSLELGDSALYFCASSVAGLGGSYGYTFGSGTRLTVV.

The chain uses TRBV19 and TRBJ1-3, with D tentatively TRBD1 (5 bases). Trimming removed 3 bases at V and 0 bases at J, with 15 bases between. Germline assignment: CDR1 LNHDA and CDR2 SQIVND (reference sequence). This CDR3 contains 17 residues. The CDR3 here is CASSIGLNRNSGNTIYF. The CDR3 coding sequence is TGTGCCAGTAGTATTGGCTTAAACAGGAACTCTGGAAACACCATATATTTT.

The genes are TRBV5-4 and TRBJ2-2; unclear D gene. The V and J ends lost 0 bases and 0 bases respectively, with 6 bases between them. The CDR3 covers 15 residues. Germline lookup yields CDR1 SGHNT and CDR2 YYREEE (reference sequence). CDR3: CASSLGQSNTGELFF. The DNA of the CDR3 is TGTGCCAGCAGCTTGGGGCAGTCGAACACCGGGGAGCTGTTTTTT.

V is TRBV3-1 (or the pseudogene TRBV3-2) and J is TRBJ2-5; 8 positions agree with TRBD2. Trimming took 1 base from V and 12 from J; bases not matched to a gene: 10. CDR3 length equals 14 residues. CDR1 LGHDT and CDR2 YNNKEL come from the germline V gene (reference sequence). As DNA, the CDR3 is TGTGCCAGCAGCCAAGGGATGGTAGCGGGAACGAAGTACTTC. Translation gives CASSQGMVAGTKYF.

This clone was detected only a few times. CDR3 bases: TGTGCCTGGACGACAGGGACTACTGAAGCTTTCTTT. Translated, it gives CAWTTGTTEAFF. The gene calls are TRBV30 and TRBJ1-1, with 7 positions matching TRBD1. Germline trimming cut 4 bases from V and 5 bases from J; bases unmatched to any gene: 4. Germline V gives CDR1 GTSNPN, CDR2 SVGIG (reference sequence). The CDR3 has 12 residues.

The chain recombines TRBV7-2 with TRBJ1-4; D is perhaps TRBD1 (6 bases). Germline V lookup: CDR1 SGHTA, CDR2 FQGNSA. V was shortened by 0 bases and J by 2 bases, with 7 bases between the two germline ends. The CDR3 is 15 residues long. CDR3 bases: TGTGCCAGCAGCTTAGCGAGGGGGACTAATGAAAAACTGTTTTTT. It encodes CASSLARGTNEKLFF.

The rearrangement links TRBV6-2 or TRBV6-3 to TRBJ2-1; 9 bases are a match to TRBD2. V trimming: 0 bases; J trimming: 9 bases; junction bases outside the gene matches: 12. CDR1 MNHEY and CDR2 SVGEGT come from the germline V gene. The CDR3 is made up of 17 amino acids. CDR3 DNA: TGTGCCAGCAGTTACTCTACTGGCGGGGGGGCTATCGGTGAGCAGTTCTTC. This codes for CASSYSTGGGAIGEQFF.